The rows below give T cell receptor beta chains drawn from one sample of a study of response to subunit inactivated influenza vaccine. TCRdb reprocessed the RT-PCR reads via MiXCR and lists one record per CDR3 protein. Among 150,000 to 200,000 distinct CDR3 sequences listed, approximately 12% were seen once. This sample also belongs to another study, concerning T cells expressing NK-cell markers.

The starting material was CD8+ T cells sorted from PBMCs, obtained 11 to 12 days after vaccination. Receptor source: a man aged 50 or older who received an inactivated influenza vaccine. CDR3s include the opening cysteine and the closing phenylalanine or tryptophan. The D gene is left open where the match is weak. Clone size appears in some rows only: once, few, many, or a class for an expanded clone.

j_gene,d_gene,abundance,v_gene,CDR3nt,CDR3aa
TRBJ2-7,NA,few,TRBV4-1,TGCGCCAGCAGCCAAGTCTCGACAGAGGAGTACGAGCAGTACTTC,CASSQVSTEEYEQYF
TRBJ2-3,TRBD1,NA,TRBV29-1,TGCAGCGTTGAAGAACTACAGACAGGGGGCGGCCTCTCAGATACGCAGTATTTT,CSVEELQTGGGLSDTQYF
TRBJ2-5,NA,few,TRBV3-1,TGTGCCAGCAGCCAAGTCGGACTGACCCAAGAGACCCAGTACTTC,CASSQVGLTQETQYF
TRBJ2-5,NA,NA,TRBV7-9,TGTGCCAGCAGCTCCAGTTGGCGGGGGCAAGGGGAGACCCAGTACTTC,CASSSSWRGQGETQYF
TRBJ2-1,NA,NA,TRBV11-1,TGTGCCAGCAGCCCAAGTCAGGGTGGTGTGGAAAATGAGCAGTTCTTC,CASSPSQGGVENEQFF
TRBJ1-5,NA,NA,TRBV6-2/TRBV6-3,TGTGCCAGCAGTTACTCTAGGGGTTTCAATCAGCCCCAGCATTTT,CASSYSRGFNQPQHF
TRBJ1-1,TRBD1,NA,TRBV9,TGTGCCAGCAGCAACACAGGGGTGAGCACTGAAGCTTTCTTT,CASSNTGVSTEAFF
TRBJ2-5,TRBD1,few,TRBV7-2,TGTGCCAGCAGCTTAGGAAAGACAGGGGTTGGAGAGACCCAGTACTTC,CASSLGKTGVGETQYF
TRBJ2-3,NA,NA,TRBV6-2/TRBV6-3,TGTGCCAGCAGTTACTATCTCGATACGCAGTATTTT,CASSYYLDTQYF
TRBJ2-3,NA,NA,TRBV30,TGTGCCTGGGGGTCGACAGCAGTGGCAGATACGCAGTATTTT,CAWGSTAVADTQYF
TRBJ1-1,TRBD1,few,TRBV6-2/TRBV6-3,TGTGCCAGCAGAAAACAGGGGGAGTTGACTGAAGCTTTCTTT,CASRKQGELTEAFF
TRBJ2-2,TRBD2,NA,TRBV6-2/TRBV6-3,TGTGCCAGCAGGAGACTAGCGGGGGGCTTCGCGAACACCGGGGAGCTGTTTTTT,CASRRLAGGFANTGELFF
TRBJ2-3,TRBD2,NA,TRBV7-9,TGTGCCAGCAGCTCGACTAGCGGGAGTGCAGATACGCAGTATTTT,CASSSTSGSADTQYF
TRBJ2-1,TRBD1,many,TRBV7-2,TGTGCCAGCAGCCCCGACGGGGACAGGGCACGGGATGAGCAGTTCTTC,CASSPDGDRARDEQFF
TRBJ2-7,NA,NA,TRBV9,TGTGCCAGCTCCAGCACAGGGATTTCCTACGAGCAGTACTTC,CASSSTGISYEQYF
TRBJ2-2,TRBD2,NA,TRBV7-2,TGTGCCAGCAGCTTTCCCGCCGGGACTAGCAGAGGCGGGGAGCTGTTTTTT,CASSFPAGTSRGGELFF
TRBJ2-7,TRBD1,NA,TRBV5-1,TGCGCCAGCAGCCCGACAGGGGGTCCTTTGGAGCAGTACTTC,CASSPTGGPLEQYF
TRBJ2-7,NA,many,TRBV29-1,TGCAGCGTTGGGCAGGGCTCCTACGAGCAGTACTTC,CSVGQGSYEQYF
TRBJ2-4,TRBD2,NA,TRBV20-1,TGCAGTGCTAGAAGACTAGCGGGAGGGCCATACTTC,CSARRLAGGPYF
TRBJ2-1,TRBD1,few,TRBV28,TGTGCCAGCAGTGTTATTACCTGGACAGGGAACAATGAGCAGTTCTTC,CASSVITWTGNNEQFF
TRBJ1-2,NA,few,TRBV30,TGTGCCTTACAGGGCTACACCTTC,CALQGYTF
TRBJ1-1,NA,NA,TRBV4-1,TGCGCCAGCAGCCACCGGGGTGGGTGGGGTGAAGCTTTCTTT,CASSHRGGWGEAFF
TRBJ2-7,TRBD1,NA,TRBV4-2,TGTGCCAGCAGCCAAGAAGGACAGGGGGCCTACGAGCAGTACTTC,CASSQEGQGAYEQYF
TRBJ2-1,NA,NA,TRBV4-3,TGCGCCAGCAGCCAAGATTGGGACGGGTACAATGAGCAGTTCTTC,CASSQDWDGYNEQFF
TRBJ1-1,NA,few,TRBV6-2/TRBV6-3,TGTGCCAGCAGTTACGCGGGGGACACTGAAGCTTTCTTT,CASSYAGDTEAFF
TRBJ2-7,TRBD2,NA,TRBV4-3,TGCGCCAGCAGCCAAGATGTGATAGCGGGAGGCTACGAGCAGTACTTC,CASSQDVIAGGYEQYF
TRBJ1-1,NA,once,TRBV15,TGTGCAGCCAGCAGAGTCGGTACAGGTTTGAACACTGAAGCTTTCTTT,CAASRVGTGLNTEAFF
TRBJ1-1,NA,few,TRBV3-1,TGTGCCAGCAGCCAAGATCTGAACACTGAAGCTTTCTTT,CASSQDLNTEAFF
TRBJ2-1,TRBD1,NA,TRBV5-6,TGTGCCAGCAGCTACGGACAGGGGTATCTTGAGCAGTTCTTC,CASSYGQGYLEQFF
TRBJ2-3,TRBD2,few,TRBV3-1,TGTGCCAGCAGCCAAGAATGGCTAGCGGGCGGCACAGATACGCAGTATTTT,CASSQEWLAGGTDTQYF
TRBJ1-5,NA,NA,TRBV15,TGTGCCACTTCAGAGGGGTACAATCAGCCCCAGCATTTT,CATSEGYNQPQHF
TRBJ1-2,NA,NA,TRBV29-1,TGCAGCGTTGCGGGGGGCGCTGGCTATGGCTACACCTTC,CSVAGGAGYGYTF
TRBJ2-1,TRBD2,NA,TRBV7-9,TGTGCCAGCAGCTTGCCCCCTAGCGGGAACAATGAGCAGTTCTTC,CASSLPPSGNNEQFF
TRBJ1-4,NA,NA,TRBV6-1,TGTGCCAGCAGTGATTGGCCGAGCAACAATGAAAAACTGTTTTTT,CASSDWPSNNEKLFF
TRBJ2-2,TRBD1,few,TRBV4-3,TGCGCCAGCAGCCAGGGGGACAGGACCGGGGAGCTGTTTTTT,CASSQGDRTGELFF
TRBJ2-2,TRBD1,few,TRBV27,TGTGCCAGCAGTTGGACAGGGAACGGGGAGCTGTTTTTT,CASSWTGNGELFF
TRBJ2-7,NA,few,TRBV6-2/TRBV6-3,TGTGCCAGCAGGAGACGGTCCTACGAGCAGTACTTC,CASRRRSYEQYF
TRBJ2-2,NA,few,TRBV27,TGTGCCCCCCGGCCGTGGACCGGGGAGCTGTTTTTT,CAPRPWTGELFF
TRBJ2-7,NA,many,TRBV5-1,TGCGCCAGCAGCTTAGGACAGATATTCTACGAGCAGTACTTC,CASSLGQIFYEQYF
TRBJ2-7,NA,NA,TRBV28,TGTGCCAGCAGTTTTGGGACCTTCCCTTACGAGCAGTACTTC,CASSFGTFPYEQYF
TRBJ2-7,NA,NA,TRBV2,TGTGCCAGCAGTGACGGACAGACCTACGAGCAGTACTTC,CASSDGQTYEQYF
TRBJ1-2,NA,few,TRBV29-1,TGCAGCGTCGAGACAGGCCAGACTAACTATGGCTACACCTTC,CSVETGQTNYGYTF
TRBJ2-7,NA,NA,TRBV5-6,TGTGCCAGCAGCTTGCCGGGGGGAGGAGAGGGGGCCTACGAGCAGTACTTC,CASSLPGGGEGAYEQYF
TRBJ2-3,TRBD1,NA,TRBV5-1,TGCGCCAGCAGCTCCCCGGGACAGGGGACGGCAGATACGCAGTATTTT,CASSSPGQGTADTQYF
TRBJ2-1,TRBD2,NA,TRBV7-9,TGTGCCAGCAGCTTAGTATTAGCGGGAGATCGTCGCCAACAGTTCTTC,CASSLVLAGDRRQQFF
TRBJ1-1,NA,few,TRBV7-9,TGTGCCAGCAGCTTGCCGCACACTGAAGCTTTCTTT,CASSLPHTEAFF
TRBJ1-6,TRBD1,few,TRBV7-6,TGTGCCAGCAGCACGACAACCGGGACAGGGAGTCCCCTCCACTTT,CASSTTTGTGSPLHF